Described below is a single T cell receptor (beta chain) sequence and its context. Its antigen is undetermined. The data belong to a study of cytomegalovirus exposure and HLA in healthy donors. Use of 60 Vbeta and 13 Jbeta primers characterized the PCR. Only in-frame clones appear in the TCRdb table, and some are missing; sequencing was by immunoSEQ multiplex PCR. The table shows under 110,000 clones, with 85% occurring only once. Germline CDR1 is SEHNR and CDR2 is FQNEAQ (reference sequence). The CDR3 consists of 14 residues. V was shortened by 2 bases and J by 8 bases, with 13 bases between the two germline ends. Findings of the study overall: Later analysis showed TCR association rates varying by HLA locus, highest for DRB1 and lowest for HLA-C.

Sample: PBMCs. The V call is TRBV7-9, the J call TRBJ2-1, with D perhaps TRBD2 (5 bases). This receptor was taken from a man aged 25 to 45 in good health and CMV-seronegative. The CDR3 region is CASSLMVNGDEQFF. In DNA, the CDR3 is TGTGCCAGCAGCTTAATGGTAAACGGGGATGAGCAGTTCTTC.